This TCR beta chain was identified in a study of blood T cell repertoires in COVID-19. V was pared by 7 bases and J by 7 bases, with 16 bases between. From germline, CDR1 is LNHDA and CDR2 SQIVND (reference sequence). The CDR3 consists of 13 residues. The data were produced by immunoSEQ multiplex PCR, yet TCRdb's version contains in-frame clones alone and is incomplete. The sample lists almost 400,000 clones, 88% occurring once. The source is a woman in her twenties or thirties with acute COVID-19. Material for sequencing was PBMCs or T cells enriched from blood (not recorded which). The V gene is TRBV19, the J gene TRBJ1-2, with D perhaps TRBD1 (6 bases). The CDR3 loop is CASTVTGLSGYTF. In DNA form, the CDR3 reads TGTGCCAGTACCGTTACAGGGTTGAGTGGCTACACCTTC.